These 3 T cell receptor beta chains share one sample of origin, sequenced in a study of T cells in Graves' hyperthyroidism and ophthalmopathy (dated by TCRdb to about 2019). Libraries were made using multiplex PCR. Instrument on record: Illumina HiSeq 2000. Amplification of TCR beta CDR3 regions was carried out from RNA transcripts. A first-round RT-PCR of the TCR CDR3 used the HTBI primer set with the Qiagen OneStep RT-PCR kit. The raw public data were reprocessed by TCRdb itself: fastp quality trimming at Q25, MiXCR clonotype calling, in-frame beta chains only. For every CDR3 protein sequence, its rows merge into one entry that carries the most common genes and DNA. In all, the sample holds fewer than 450,000 distinct CDR3 sequences, and about 17% of those were seen once. Roughly a third of the sample is taken by the ten largest. The specimen was blood. The receptors originated from a woman aged 25 to 39 with Graves' hyperthyroidism that later progressed to Graves' ophthalmopathy.

The gene calls are TRBV29-1 and TRBJ2-1; TRBD1 matches at 9 bases. From germline, CDR1 is SQVTM and CDR2 ANQGSEA. Unmatched junction bases numbered 12, after V lost 7 bases and J lost 8 bases. CDR3 size: 14 residues. The DNA for the CDR3 is TGCAGCGGGGGCTTTCTAGGACAGGGGTATGAGCAGTTCTTC. Translated: CSGGFLGQGYEQFF.

Many counts were recorded for this clonotype. The chain combines TRBV20-1 with TRBJ1-5; D is ambiguous. The ends were cut back, 6 bases at V and 0 bases at J, with 18 bases in the middle. The germline CDR1 and CDR2 sequences are DFQATT and SNEGSKA (reference sequence). The CDR3 is 16 amino acids. CDR3 sequence reads: CSAGRVDPTSNQPQHF. DNA of the CDR3: TGCAGTGCAGGCCGAGTAGACCCTACTAGCAATCAGCCCCAGCATTTT.

This clonotype was seen more than once but under ten times. This chain connects TRBV5-4 to TRBJ1-1; 7 bases agree with TRBD1. There are 16 residues in the CDR3. J gave up 5 bases and V 3 bases, and 13 bases lay outside the gene matches. The germline V gene encodes CDR1 SGHNT and CDR2 YYREEE (reference sequence). The CDR3 region has the DNA TGTGCCAGCAGCTCCCCGGGTAGAGACAGGGATACTGAAGCTTTCTTT. Encoded protein: CASSSPGRDRDTEAFF.